Detailed here is one T cell receptor (beta chain). Its specific antigen is unknown. Qualities for individual bases were not recorded, and no much larger clone is one base off. The sample belongs to a study of OX40 agonist ivuxolimab in advanced cancers. Regarding the research as a whole: Ivuxolimab was a fully human IgG2 agonistic monoclonal antibody targeting the costimulatory receptor OX40 (CD134). Intravenous ivuxolimab was administered to patients every 2 weeks at six dose levels: 0.01, 0.1, 0.3, 1.5, 3 and 10 mg/kg. Of the roughly 52 patients in dose escalation, some 20 had hepatocellular carcinoma, some 15 had melanoma, 9 had renal cell carcinoma and 9 had head and neck cancer. A male proportion of approximately 83% and a mean age of roughly 58 years, ranging from roughly 23 to 85, were recorded for the dose-escalation cohort. Prior anti-PD-1, anti-PD-L1 or anti-CTLA-4 therapy was permitted, and checkpoint inhibitors had been received by around 39% of dose-escalation patients. Partial responses occurred in three dose-escalation patients, of whom one had hepatocellular carcinoma and two had cutaneous melanoma. Peripheral TCRbeta sequencing was intended to test whether TCR sequence diversity was altered and clonal T-cell expansion was caused by ivuxolimab. The monotherapy dose-escalation portion (N ≈ 55 patients) of the phase I ivuxolimab trial is reported in the paper. Here is what the overall study found, with its caveats: In the 0.1-3.0 mg/kg groups, partial responders were among the patients with the lowest normalized peripheral clonal expansion, particularly in CD8+ T cells. The antigen specificity of the clonally expanded peripheral T cells was not determined. At doses of 0.1 to 3.0 mg/kg, clonal expansion of both CD4+ and CD8+ blood T cells was observed from baseline to week 6. After ivuxolimab, CD8+ T cells had more expanded clones than CD4+ T cells on average. Low levels of normalized T-cell clonal expansion were also seen in some nonresponding patients.

Patients with autoimmune disease history or receiving systemic immunosuppression were excluded from the trial. Peripheral blood for TCR sequencing was drawn from every dose cohort at baseline, at cycle 4 day 1 and at cycle 7 day 1. The samples were taken from a phase I, first-in-human, multicenter, open-label dose-escalation trial of ivuxolimab. Adults with locally advanced or metastatic melanoma, renal cell carcinoma, hepatocellular carcinoma or head and neck squamous cell carcinoma were enrolled in the trial. Before TCR sequencing, CD4+ and CD8+ T cells were separately sorted from peripheral blood. CDR1 and CDR2, looked up from the germline V gene (reference sequence), are MNHEY and SMNVEV. Trimming removed 8 bases from V and 7 bases from J, leaving 21 bases between the germline ends. From the cysteine through the phenylalanine, the CDR3 covers 15 amino acids. Of the read, only the CDR3 DNA is kept; its 45 bases are in frame from base 1.

For sequencing of the TCRbeta CDR3 region, genomic DNA was extracted from the sorted cells. The immunoSEQ Assay was used for sequencing of TCRbeta CDR3 regions. TCRdb holds this immuneACCESS table with in-frame rearrangements only. Some clones are missing; in checked studies, unresolved V genes explain under half, and the rest has no known cause. Within this sample are 90,000 to 120,000 clones, with approximately 90% of them counted one time only. Roughly 1.1% of the sample comes from the top ten. Source: CD4+ or CD8+ T cells sorted from blood, taken in a trial of the OX40 agonist ivuxolimab. This TCR derives from an adult with an advanced solid tumor such as melanoma, head and neck, liver or kidney cancer. The chain links TRBV27 with TRBJ1-5; D gene: possibly TRBD1, on 6 matching bases. The CDR3 corresponds to CASGPGARHHQPQHF. The bases are TGTGCCAGCGGCCCGGGGGCGCGTCATCACCAGCCCCAGCATTTT.